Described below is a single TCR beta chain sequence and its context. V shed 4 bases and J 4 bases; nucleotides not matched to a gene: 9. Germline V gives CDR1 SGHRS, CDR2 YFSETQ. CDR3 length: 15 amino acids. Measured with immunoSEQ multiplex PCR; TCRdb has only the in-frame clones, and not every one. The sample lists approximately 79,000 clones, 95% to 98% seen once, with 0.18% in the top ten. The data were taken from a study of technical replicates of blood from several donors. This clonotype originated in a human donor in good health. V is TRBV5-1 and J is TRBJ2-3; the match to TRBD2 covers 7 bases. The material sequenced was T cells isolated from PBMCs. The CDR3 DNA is TGCGCCAGCAGCAGTATGTCCCGGGGGGCAGATACGCAGTATTTT. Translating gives CASSSMSRGADTQYF. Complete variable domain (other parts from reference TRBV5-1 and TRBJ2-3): KAGVTQTPRYLIKTRGQQVTLSCSPISGHRSVSWYQQTPGQGLQFLFEYFSETQRNKGNFPGRFSGRQFSNSRSEMNVSTLELGDSALYLCASSSMSRGADTQYFGPGTRLTVL.